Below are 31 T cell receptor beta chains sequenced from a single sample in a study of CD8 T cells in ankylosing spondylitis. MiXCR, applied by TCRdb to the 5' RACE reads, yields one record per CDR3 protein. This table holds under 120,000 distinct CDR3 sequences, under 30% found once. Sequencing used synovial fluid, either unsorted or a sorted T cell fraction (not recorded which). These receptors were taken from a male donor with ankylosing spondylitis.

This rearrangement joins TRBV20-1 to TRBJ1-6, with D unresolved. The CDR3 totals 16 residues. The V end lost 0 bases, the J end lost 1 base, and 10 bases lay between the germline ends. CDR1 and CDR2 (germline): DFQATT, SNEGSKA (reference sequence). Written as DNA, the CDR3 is TGCAGTGCTAGAGATCTCCCGTCATCCTATAATTCACCCCTCCACTTT. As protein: CSARDLPSSYNSPLHF.

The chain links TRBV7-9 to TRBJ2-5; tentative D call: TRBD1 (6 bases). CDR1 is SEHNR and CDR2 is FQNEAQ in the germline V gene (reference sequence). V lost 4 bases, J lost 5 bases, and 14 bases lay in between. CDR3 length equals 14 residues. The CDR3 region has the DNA TGTGCCAGCAGCTCAGGGGCTGTCCGGGAGACCCAGTACTTC. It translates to CASSSGAVRETQYF.

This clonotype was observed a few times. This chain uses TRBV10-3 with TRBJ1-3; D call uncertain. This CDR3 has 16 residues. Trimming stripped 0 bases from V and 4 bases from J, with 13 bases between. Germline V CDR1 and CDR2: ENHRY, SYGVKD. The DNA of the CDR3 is TGTGCCATCAGTGAGTCGAAGCAAATAGACGGAAACACCATATATTTT. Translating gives CAISESKQIDGNTIYF.

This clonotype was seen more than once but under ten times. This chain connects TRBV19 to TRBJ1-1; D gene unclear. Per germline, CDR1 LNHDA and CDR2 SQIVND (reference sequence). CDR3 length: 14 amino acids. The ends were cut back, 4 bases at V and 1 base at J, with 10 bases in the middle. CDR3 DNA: TGTGCCAGTAGTAAAGCCCTGCCGAACACTGAAGCTTTCTTT. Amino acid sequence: CASSKALPNTEAFF. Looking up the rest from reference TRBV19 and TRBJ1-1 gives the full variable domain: DGGITQSPKYLFRKEGQNVTLSCEQNLNHDAMYWYRQDPGQGLRLIYYSQIVNDFQKGDIAEGYSVSREKKESFPLTVTSAQKNPTAFYLCASSKALPNTEAFFGQGTRLTVV.

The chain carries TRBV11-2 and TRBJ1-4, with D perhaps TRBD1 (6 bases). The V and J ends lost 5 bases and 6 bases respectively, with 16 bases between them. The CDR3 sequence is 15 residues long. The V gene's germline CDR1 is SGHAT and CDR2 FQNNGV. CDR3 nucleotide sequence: TGTGCCAGCAGCGCTCGGACAGTTCAGTATGAAAAACTGTTTTTT. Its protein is CASSARTVQYEKLFF.

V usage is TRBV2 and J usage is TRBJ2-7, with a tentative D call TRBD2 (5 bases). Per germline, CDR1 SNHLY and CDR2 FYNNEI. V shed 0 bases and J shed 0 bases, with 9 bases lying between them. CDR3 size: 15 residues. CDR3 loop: CASSEAAASSYEQYF. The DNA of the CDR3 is TGTGCCAGCAGTGAAGCAGCGGCGAGCTCCTACGAGCAGTACTTC.

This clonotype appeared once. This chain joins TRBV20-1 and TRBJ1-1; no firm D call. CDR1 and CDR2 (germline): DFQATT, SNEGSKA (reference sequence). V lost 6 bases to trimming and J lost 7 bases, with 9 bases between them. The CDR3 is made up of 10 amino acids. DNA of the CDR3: TGCAGTGCCCCGCAGTTTGAAGCTTTCTTT. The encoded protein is CSAPQFEAFF.

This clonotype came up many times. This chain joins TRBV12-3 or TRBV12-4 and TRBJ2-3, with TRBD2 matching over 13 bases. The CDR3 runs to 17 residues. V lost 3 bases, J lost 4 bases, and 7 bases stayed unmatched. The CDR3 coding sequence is TGTGCCAGCAGTTTCTACGGGACTAGCGGGATCGCAGATACGCAGTATTTT. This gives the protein CASSFYGTSGIADTQYF.

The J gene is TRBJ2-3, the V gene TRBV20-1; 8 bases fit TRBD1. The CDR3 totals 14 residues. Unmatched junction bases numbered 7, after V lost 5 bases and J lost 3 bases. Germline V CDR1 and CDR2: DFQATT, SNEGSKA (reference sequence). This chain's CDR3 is CSADRQGSTDTQYF. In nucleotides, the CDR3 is TGCAGTGCTGACCGACAGGGGAGTACAGATACGCAGTATTTT.

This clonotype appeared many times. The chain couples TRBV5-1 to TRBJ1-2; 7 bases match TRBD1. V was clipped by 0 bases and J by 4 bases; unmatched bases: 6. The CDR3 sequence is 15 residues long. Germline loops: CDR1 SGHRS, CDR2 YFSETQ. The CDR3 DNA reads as TGCGCCAGCAGCTTGGTAACAGGGGAGGCCTATGGCTACACCTTC. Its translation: CASSLVTGEAYGYTF.

Here the CDR3 reads CSVVPGPNEQYF. CDR3 nucleotides: TGCAGCGTTGTCCCCGGTCCCAACGAGCAGTACTTC. V gene TRBV29-1 combines with J gene TRBJ2-7; D is unresolved. V gave up 4 bases and J gave up 5 bases, with 12 bases separating them. The length of the CDR3 is 12 residues. The germline CDR1 and CDR2 sequences are SQVTM and ANQGSEA.

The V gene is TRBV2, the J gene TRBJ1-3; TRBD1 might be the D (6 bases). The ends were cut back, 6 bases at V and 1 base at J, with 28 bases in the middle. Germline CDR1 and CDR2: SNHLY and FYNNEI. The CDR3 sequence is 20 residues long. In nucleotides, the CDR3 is TGTGCCAGCAGCGCACGTGGTGACGGGGGGGACAAATATTCTGGAAACACCATATATTTT. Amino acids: CASSARGDGGDKYSGNTIYF.

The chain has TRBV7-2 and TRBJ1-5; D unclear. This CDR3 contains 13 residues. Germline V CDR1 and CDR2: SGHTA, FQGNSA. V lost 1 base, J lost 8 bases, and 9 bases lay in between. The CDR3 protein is CASSLVVGEPQHF. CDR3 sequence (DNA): TGTGCCAGCAGCTTAGTAGTTGGGGAGCCCCAGCATTTT.

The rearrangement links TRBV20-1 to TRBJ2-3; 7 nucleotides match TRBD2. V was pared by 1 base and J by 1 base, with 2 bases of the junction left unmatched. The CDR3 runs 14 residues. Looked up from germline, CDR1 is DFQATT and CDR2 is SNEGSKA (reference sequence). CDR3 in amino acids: CSARGGRGTDTQYF. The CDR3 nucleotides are TGCAGTGCTAGAGGTGGGAGGGGCACAGATACGCAGTATTTT.

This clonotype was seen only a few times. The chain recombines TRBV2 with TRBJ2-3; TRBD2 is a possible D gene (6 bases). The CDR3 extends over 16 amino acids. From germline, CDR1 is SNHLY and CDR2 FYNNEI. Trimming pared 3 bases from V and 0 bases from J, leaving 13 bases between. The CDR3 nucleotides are TGTGCCAGCAGTGACCCCTGGAGGGACAGCACAGATACGCAGTATTTT. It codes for CASSDPWRDSTDTQYF.

CDR3 amino acids: CASSSWTGNNQPQHF. CDR3 nucleotide sequence: TGTGCCAGCAGCTCCTGGACAGGGAACAATCAGCCCCAGCATTTT. This sequence joins TRBV5-6 and TRBJ1-5, with 8 bases lining up with TRBD1. Germline V CDR1 and CDR2: SGHDT, YYEEEE. CDR3 length: 15 amino acids. The J segment lost 3 bases and the V segment lost 3 bases, leaving 5 bases of the junction unmatched.

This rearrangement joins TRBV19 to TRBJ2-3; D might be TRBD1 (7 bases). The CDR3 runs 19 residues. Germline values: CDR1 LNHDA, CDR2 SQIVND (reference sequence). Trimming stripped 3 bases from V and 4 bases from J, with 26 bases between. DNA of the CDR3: TGTGCCAGTAGTATGGACAGGCAAAGAGGAGGGCCGGGGGCAGATACGCAGTATTTT. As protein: CASSMDRQRGGPGADTQYF.

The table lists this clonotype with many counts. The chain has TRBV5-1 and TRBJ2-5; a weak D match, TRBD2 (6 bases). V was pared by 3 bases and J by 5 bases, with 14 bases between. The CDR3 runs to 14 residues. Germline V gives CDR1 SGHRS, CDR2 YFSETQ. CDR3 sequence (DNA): TGCGCCAGCAGCTCGGGACTTTGGAGGGAGACCCAGTACTTC. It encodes CASSSGLWRETQYF.

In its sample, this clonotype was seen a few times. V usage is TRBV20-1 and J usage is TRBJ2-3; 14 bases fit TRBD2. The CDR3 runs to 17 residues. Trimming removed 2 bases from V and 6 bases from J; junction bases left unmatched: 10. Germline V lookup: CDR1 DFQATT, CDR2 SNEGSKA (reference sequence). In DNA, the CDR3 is TGCAGTGCTAGACCGATACCCGGGACTAGCGGGAGTGATACGCAGTATTTT. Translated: CSARPIPGTSGSDTQYF.

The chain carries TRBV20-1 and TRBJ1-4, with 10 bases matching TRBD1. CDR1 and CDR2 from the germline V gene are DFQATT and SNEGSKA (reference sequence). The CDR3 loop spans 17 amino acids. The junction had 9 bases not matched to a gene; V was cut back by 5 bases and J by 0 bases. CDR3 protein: CSAGDRGKYTTNEKLFF. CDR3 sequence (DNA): TGCAGTGCTGGGGACAGGGGAAAATACACAACTAATGAAAAACTGTTTTTT.

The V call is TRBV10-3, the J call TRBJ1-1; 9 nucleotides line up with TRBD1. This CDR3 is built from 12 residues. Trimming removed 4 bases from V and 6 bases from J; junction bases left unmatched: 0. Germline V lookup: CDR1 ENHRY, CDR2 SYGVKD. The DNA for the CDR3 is TGTGCCATCAGTGGACAGGGGGCTGAAGCTTTCTTT. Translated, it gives CAISGQGAEAFF.

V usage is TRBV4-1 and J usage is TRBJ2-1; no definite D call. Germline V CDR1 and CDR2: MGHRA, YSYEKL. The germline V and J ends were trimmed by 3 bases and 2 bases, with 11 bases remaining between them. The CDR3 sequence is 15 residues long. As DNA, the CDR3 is TGCGCCAGCAGCCATTCTCCCGGGCCCTACAATGAGCAGTTCTTC. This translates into CASSHSPGPYNEQFF.

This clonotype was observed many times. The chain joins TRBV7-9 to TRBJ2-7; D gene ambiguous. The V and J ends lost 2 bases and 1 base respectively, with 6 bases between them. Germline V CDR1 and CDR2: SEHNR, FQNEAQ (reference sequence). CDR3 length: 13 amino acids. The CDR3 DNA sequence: TGTGCCAGCAGCTTATCGTTTTCCTACGAGCAGTACTTC. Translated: CASSLSFSYEQYF.

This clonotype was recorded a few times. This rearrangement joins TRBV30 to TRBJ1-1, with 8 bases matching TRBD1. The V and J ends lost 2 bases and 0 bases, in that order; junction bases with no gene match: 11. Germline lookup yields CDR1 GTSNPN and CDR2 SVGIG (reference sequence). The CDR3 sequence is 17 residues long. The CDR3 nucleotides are TGTGCCTGGAGTCCCGGAAGTTACAGGGGGTTGAACACTGAAGCTTTCTTT. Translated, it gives CAWSPGSYRGLNTEAFF.

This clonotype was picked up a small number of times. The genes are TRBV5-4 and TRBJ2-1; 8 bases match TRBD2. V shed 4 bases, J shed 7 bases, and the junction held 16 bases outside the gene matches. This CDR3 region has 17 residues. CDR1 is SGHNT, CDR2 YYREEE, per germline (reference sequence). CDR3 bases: TGTGCCAGCAGCCCTGATAGCGGGACCAGATCGGAGAATGAGCAGTTCTTC. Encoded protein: CASSPDSGTRSENEQFF.

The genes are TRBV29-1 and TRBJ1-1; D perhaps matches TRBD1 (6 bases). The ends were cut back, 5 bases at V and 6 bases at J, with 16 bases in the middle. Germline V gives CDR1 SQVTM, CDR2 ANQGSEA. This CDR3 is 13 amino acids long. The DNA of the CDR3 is TGCAGCGTTCGCTGGGGGCGTAAACCTGAAGCTTTCTTT. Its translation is CSVRWGRKPEAFF.

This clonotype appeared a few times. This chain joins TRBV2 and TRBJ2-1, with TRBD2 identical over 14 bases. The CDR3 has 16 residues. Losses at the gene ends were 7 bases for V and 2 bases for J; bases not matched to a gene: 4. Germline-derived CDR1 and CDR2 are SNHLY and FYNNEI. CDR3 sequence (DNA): TGTGCCAGCATTGGGACTAGCGGGAGTCCCTACAATGAGCAGTTCTTC. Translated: CASIGTSGSPYNEQFF.

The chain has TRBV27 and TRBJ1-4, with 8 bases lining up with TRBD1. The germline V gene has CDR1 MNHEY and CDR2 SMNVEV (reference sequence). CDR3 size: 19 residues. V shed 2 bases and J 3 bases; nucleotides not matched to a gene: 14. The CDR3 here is CASSLNRRAGGVSNEKLFF. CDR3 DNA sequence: TGTGCCAGCAGTTTAAATAGGCGGGCAGGGGGCGTTTCTAATGAAAAACTGTTTTTT.

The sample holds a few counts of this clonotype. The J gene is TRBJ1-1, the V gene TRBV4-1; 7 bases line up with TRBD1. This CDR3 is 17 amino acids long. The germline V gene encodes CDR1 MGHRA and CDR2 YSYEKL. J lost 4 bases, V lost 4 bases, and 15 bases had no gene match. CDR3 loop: CASSPGGQFMGRTEAFF. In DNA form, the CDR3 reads TGCGCCAGCAGCCCCGGGGGACAGTTCATGGGGCGCACTGAAGCTTTCTTT.

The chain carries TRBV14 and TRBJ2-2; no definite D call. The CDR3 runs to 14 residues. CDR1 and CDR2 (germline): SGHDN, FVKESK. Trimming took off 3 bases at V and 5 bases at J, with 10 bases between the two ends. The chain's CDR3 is CASSHWHGTGELFF. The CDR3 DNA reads TGTGCCAGCAGCCATTGGCACGGGACCGGGGAGCTGTTTTTT.

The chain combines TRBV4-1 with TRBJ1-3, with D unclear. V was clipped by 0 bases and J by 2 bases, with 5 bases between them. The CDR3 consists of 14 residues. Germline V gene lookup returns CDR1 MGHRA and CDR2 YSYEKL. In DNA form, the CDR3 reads TGCGCCAGCAGCCAAGAAGGGACTGGAAACACCATATATTTT. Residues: CASSQEGTGNTIYF.